The T cell receptor (beta chain) under discussion was sequenced for a study of Graves' ophthalmopathy and Graves' hyperthyroidism. RNA transcripts were the template, and TCR beta CDR3 regions were amplified from them. First-round RT-PCR relied on HTBI primers, and a second-round multiplex PCR came next. TCRdb re-analysed the multiplex PCR reads in MiXCR, keeping a single row per CDR3 protein. Among about 400,000 distinct CDR3 sequences listed, just over 15% were seen once. This clonotype was detected many times. This CDR3 is built from 14 residues. The germline gives CDR1 DFQATT, CDR2 SNEGSKA (reference sequence). V was clipped by 6 bases and J by 0 bases, with 9 bases between them. PBMCs originated in about 10 ml of fresh peripheral blood.

This chain uses TRBV20-1 with TRBJ2-6; no reliable D call. This sequence was found in a woman aged 18-29 years with stable Graves' hyperthyroidism. The sample comprised peripheral blood. The CDR3 region has the DNA TGCAGTGCAATGAGCCACTCTGGGGCCAACGTCCTGACTTTC. Its protein product is CSAMSHSGANVLTF.